The 4 T cell receptor beta chains presented below share a single source sample, sequenced in a study of blood T cell repertoires in COVID-19. Only in-frame clones appear in the TCRdb table, and some are missing; sequencing was by immunoSEQ multiplex PCR. Of over 120,000 clones listed, over 65% are singletons. Input material: peripheral blood. These receptor sequences come from a human donor in a cohort sampled during active COVID-19.

The chain employs TRBV5-6 and TRBJ2-7; 7 nucleotides agree with TRBD1. The V segment lost 4 bases and the J segment 2 bases; nucleotides outside the gene matches: 3. Germline V CDR1 and CDR2: SGHDT, YYEEEE. The CDR3 contains 13 residues. This CDR3 reads CASSPGTAYEQYV. In DNA form, the CDR3 reads TGTGCCAGCAGCCCCGGGACAGCCTACGAGCAGTACGTC.

The rearrangement links TRBV2 to TRBJ2-5; TRBD2 matches at 10 bases. The V gene's germline CDR1 is SNHLY and CDR2 FYNNEI. This CDR3 spans 16 amino acids. Trimming at V came to 8 bases and at J to 5 bases, leaving 14 bases not matched to a gene. The CDR3 coding sequence is TGTGCCAGCCGAACTTCAGCGGGAGGGCCTGGGGAGACCCAGTACTTC. The encoded protein is CASRTSAGGPGETQYF.

V and J are TRBV10-3 and TRBJ2-7; TRBD1 might be the D (6 bases). V gave up 6 bases and J gave up 0 bases, with 21 bases separating them. The CDR3 length is 17 residues. Germline V CDR1 and CDR2: ENHRY, SYGVKD. For the CDR3, the DNA is TGTGCCATCAGACATTCCCCTCCGGGACACAGCTCCTACGAGCAGTACTTC. Its protein product is CAIRHSPPGHSSYEQYF.

The CDR3: CSGTRAENNEQFF. CDR3 DNA: TGCAGCGGGACAAGGGCGGAGAACAATGAGCAGTTCTTC. This chain connects TRBV29-1 to TRBJ2-1; maybe TRBD1 (5 bases). In germline, CDR1 is SQVTM, CDR2 ANQGSEA. V shed 7 bases and J shed 5 bases, with 15 bases lying between them. The length of the CDR3 is 13 residues.